This T cell receptor (beta chain) was obtained from a study of monozygotic twins with inflammatory bowel disease (dated by TCRdb to the late 2010s). For the study in its entirety: The full study comprised around 28 monozygotic twin pairs: nine German pairs (four IBD-concordant, five IBD-discordant) and 19 IBD-discordant Danish pairs. Disease-associated traits were sought mainly through comparisons between IBD patients and their genetically identical healthy co-twins within discordant pairs. Each individual had, on average, about 151 000 unique TCRalpha sequences and 181 000 unique TCRbeta sequences available for analysis. What the work shows at the level of the full study, not this receptor alone: The results gave no support for a single strong signal or clonotype linked to IBD. Measured by the inverse Simpson index, TCRbeta repertoire diversity was lower in IBD patients than in their healthy co-twins. Because patients were on differing immunosuppressive treatments, the repertoires may have picked up extra background noise and inter-individual variability. Concordant and discordant twins showed no difference in repertoire similarity, possibly because of limited statistical power. The analysis was unable to tell different T cell subtypes apart. Fewer clonotypes were shared with other individuals by IBD patients than by healthy twins, most markedly in patients showing signs of disease activity.

Library prep was done by 5' RACE. The input for every TCR library was approximately 3,500 ng of total RNA. For each sample, cDNA synthesis with SMARTScribe reverse transcriptase was split into eight separate reactions. During cDNA synthesis, template switching introduced unique molecular identifiers that contained a 6-nucleotide sample barcode. Amplification of TCRalpha and TCRbeta cDNA involved two nested PCRs of 16 and 9 cycles, and each PCR was followed by bead purification. Before amplification, the cDNA was treated with uracil DNA-glycosylase and purified using the QIAquick PCR purification kit. The second PCR added Illumina TruSeq-compatible adapters along with sample-specific barcodes. TapeStation and Qubit were used to check library quality and concentration, and 5 ng of each library was pooled. Pooled libraries were sequenced on an Illumina HiSeq2500 single-index Rapid Run with 2 x 100 bp reads and custom sequencing primers. The authors' pipeline ran thus. UMI-based consensus assembly with MiGEC version 1.2.6 was used to correct PCR and sequencing errors. MiXCR version 2.1.1 was used for V(D)J alignment, clonotype assembly and CDR3 extraction. Gene usage, clonotype sharing and MAIT/NKT TCR abundance were normalised by analysing the top 1000, 10 000 and 20 000 clonotypes per sample. Diversity was computed as the inverse Simpson index with the vegan R package after downsampling to 27 000 UMIs. Paired Mann-Whitney U tests were applied to discordant twin pairs, with Benjamini-Hochberg correction for multiple testing. TCRdb reprocessed the public reads and reports one entry per CDR3 protein sequence, without DNA. These V and J calls are TCRdb output, not the study's own analysis. This sample's records show approximately 390,000 distinct CDR3 sequences. The ten most abundant clones make up approximately 2.3% of the sample.

From each donor, a roughly 2.7 ml peripheral blood sample was drawn into PAXgene tubes and stored at -80 degrees C. Without any T cell sorting, total RNA was extracted from whole blood using the PAXgene blood miRNA kit on an automated QIAcube. Peripheral blood from monozygotic twin pairs, either concordant or discordant for inflammatory bowel disease, underwent deep TCRalpha and TCRbeta repertoire profiling that used unique molecular barcoding. Smoking habits were recorded for all twin pairs, and individuals were classified as current, former or never smokers. In the case of this clonotype: Its antigen has not been determined.

Spanning cysteine to phenylalanine, the CDR3 consists of 15 amino acids. The DNA sequence is not available. The germline V gene sets CDR1 to SGHRS and CDR2 to YFSETQ. Sequenced: blood. The V and J segments used are TRBV5-1 and TRBJ2-1; TCRdb selects TRBD1, and the lack of DNA leaves this call unchecked. The sequence was obtained from a human donor with ulcerative colitis or Crohn's disease, or a healthy co-twin of an affected twin (not recorded which). CDR3 loop: CASSLQTGGYNEQFF.